These 28 T cell receptor beta chains came from one sample sequenced in a study of T cell changes during pregnancy in multiple sclerosis. Produced via immunoSEQ multiplex PCR; TCRdb's table is partial and in-frame only. The table shows under 70,000 clones, with 80% to 95% occurring only once. Sequencing was performed on CD4+ T cells from peripheral blood mononuclear cells, taken after pregnancy. Receptor source: a female donor with multiple sclerosis, enrolled in a pregnancy study.

This chain links TRBV5-1 with TRBJ2-2; TRBD1 matches 7 bases. This CDR3 is built from 13 residues. Germline V gene sequence: CDR1 SGHRS, CDR2 YFSETQ. V was pared by 5 bases and J by 4 bases, with 2 bases of the junction left unmatched. The CDR3 is CASSRTGTGELFF. The CDR3 nucleotides are TGCGCCAGCAGTAGGACAGGCACCGGGGAGCTGTTTTTT.

This clone has only one observation. The DNA is omitted, as the CDR3 cannot be located on it reliably, and the CDR3 follows TCRdb's listing. The chain combines TRBV21-1 with TRBJ1-3; the DNA was not compared with TRBD1, the D call given in the table. TRBV21-1 is a pseudogene segment. The CDR3 totals 14 residues, both ends included. The CDR3 loop reads CASSRWGLGNTIYF.

CDR3 coding DNA: TGTGCCTGGAGTGTTTCTAGGAGGTATTTT. Its protein is CAWSVSRRYF. V and J are TRBV30 and TRBJ2-3; D unresolved. Trimming stripped 0 bases from V and 14 bases from J, with 9 bases between. CDR1 and CDR2 from the germline V gene are GTSNPN and SVGIG (reference sequence). This CDR3 is built from 10 residues.

The chain uses TRBV6-4 and TRBJ2-1; 7 bases line up with TRBD2. Per germline, CDR1 MRHNA and CDR2 SNTAGT. J lost 5 bases, V lost 0 bases, and 1 base had no gene match. The CDR3 consists of 14 residues. The CDR3 DNA follows: TGTGCCAGCAGTGACTCGGGAGGGCACAATGAGCAGTTCTTC. Translated: CASSDSGGHNEQFF.

The J gene is TRBJ2-7, the V gene TRBV19, with D possibly being TRBD1 (6 bases). This CDR3 spans 14 amino acids. Trimming took 2 bases from V and 9 from J, leaving 17 bases between them. Germline V lookup: CDR1 LNHDA, CDR2 SQIVND (reference sequence). CDR3 nucleotides: TGTGCCAGTAGTATATCCGGACAGTCTCCCTCGCAGTACTTC. Translation: CASSISGQSPSQYF.

This clone has only one observation. This chain joins TRBV10-1 and TRBJ2-7; 8 bases align to TRBD2. V lost 4 bases to trimming and J lost 3 bases; unmatched junction nucleotides: 11. Germline assignment: CDR1 WNHNN and CDR2 SYGVQD (reference sequence). The CDR3 contains 16 residues. In nucleotides, the CDR3 is TGCGCCAGCAGTGCCTCCGGGACTAGGGGAAACTACGAGCAGTACTTC. Amino acid sequence: CASSASGTRGNYEQYF.

The genes are TRBV4-2 and TRBJ2-4; TRBD1 might be the D (5 bases). Germline V gene sequence: CDR1 LGHNA, CDR2 YNFKEQ. V gave up 0 bases and J gave up 8 bases, with 17 bases separating them. The CDR3 length is 16 residues. For the CDR3, the DNA is TGTGCCAGCAGCCAAGATAGGGCAGGTCTGGGGCACATTCAGTACTTC. It yields the protein CASSQDRAGLGHIQYF.

This clone was detected once. The gene calls are TRBV6-5 and TRBJ1-2; TRBD1 aligns across 10 bases. The V gene's germline CDR1 is MNHEY and CDR2 SVGAGI. Unmatched junction bases numbered 8, after V lost 8 bases and J lost 5 bases. The CDR3 extends over 14 amino acids. Here the CDR3 reads CASLDRDRGYGYTF. CDR3 in DNA: TGTGCCAGCTTGGACCGGGACAGGGGTTATGGCTACACCTTC.

CDR3 protein: CASSPTGLAGVYNEQFF. CDR3 nucleotide sequence: TGTGCCAGCAGCCCGACGGGACTAGCGGGAGTTTACAATGAGCAGTTCTTC. The V and J genes are TRBV7-2 and TRBJ2-1, with 14 bases that match TRBD2. CDR1 and CDR2 (germline): SGHTA, FQGNSA. Trimming took 5 bases from V and 4 from J; bases not matched to a gene: 7. This CDR3 region has 17 residues.

The CDR3, as DNA: TGTGCCAGCAGTGCCTTGACAGGAAACGGCAATCAGCCCCAGCATTTT. Translating it yields CASSALTGNGNQPQHF. The chain carries TRBV28 and TRBJ1-5, with D maybe TRBD1 (6 bases). Trimming removed 5 bases from V and 2 bases from J, with 16 bases in between. There are 16 residues in the CDR3. Germline values: CDR1 MDHEN, CDR2 SYDVKM. The entire variable domain, with the rest obtained from reference TRBV28 and TRBJ1-5, is as follows: DVKVTQSSRYLVKRTGEKVFLECVQDMDHENMFWYRQDPGLGLRLIYFSYDVKMKEKGDIPEGYSVSREKKERFSLILESASTNQTSMYLCASSALTGNGNQPQHFGDGTRLSIL.

The chain couples TRBV6-5 to TRBJ1-2; the match to TRBD1 covers 7 bases. The ends lost 5 bases at V and 2 bases at J; junction bases unmatched: 5. CDR1 is MNHEY, CDR2 SVGAGI, per germline. The CDR3 sequence is 14 residues long. CDR3 DNA: TGTGCCAGCAGTAAGACAGGGCCCAACTATGGCTACACCTTC. It specifies CASSKTGPNYGYTF.

The CDR3 DNA sequence: TGTGCCAGCAGCTTAAGGCTAGCGGACTACAATGAGCAGTTCTTC. Its translation is CASSLRLADYNEQFF. This rearrangement joins TRBV7-3 to TRBJ2-1; TRBD2 matches at 7 bases. The V gene end was trimmed by 1 base and the J gene end by 3 bases; junction bases not matched to a gene: 3. Germline CDR1 is SGHTA and CDR2 is FQGTGA. This CDR3 contains 15 residues.

The V call is TRBV7-3, the J call TRBJ2-7, with TRBD2 as a possible D gene (6 bases). V was shortened by 5 bases and J by 0 bases, with 20 bases between the two germline ends. This CDR3 region has 17 residues. Germline V gene sequence: CDR1 SGHTA, CDR2 FQGTGA. The CDR3 here is CASSPTEPGTSSYEQYF. CDR3 coding DNA: TGTGCCAGCAGCCCCACAGAGCCCGGGACTTCCTCCTACGAGCAGTACTTC.

J is TRBJ1-2 and V is TRBV9, with D unresolved. The V gene's germline CDR1 is SGDLS and CDR2 YYNGEE. CDR3 length: 13 residues. Trimming took 0 bases from V and 0 from J, leaving 3 bases between them. The CDR3 loop is CASSVDTNYGYTF. DNA of the CDR3: TGTGCCAGCAGCGTAGACACTAACTATGGCTACACCTTC.

The V and J genes are TRBV19 and TRBJ1-2; D is unresolved. The germline V gene encodes CDR1 LNHDA and CDR2 SQIVND (reference sequence). The CDR3 length is 15 residues. V lost 5 bases and J 1 base, leaving 14 bases between the germline ends. The CDR3 region is CASSPIPRFNYGYTF. The CDR3, as DNA: TGTGCCAGTAGTCCAATACCGAGATTTAACTATGGCTACACCTTC.

This chain connects TRBV5-6 to TRBJ1-2; D unresolved. Germline CDR1 reads SGHDT; CDR2 reads YYEEEE. Trimming left V 6 bases short and J 5 bases short, with 11 bases between. The CDR3 has 12 residues. This chain's CDR3 is CASTSGFYGYTF. CDR3 in DNA: TGTGCCAGCACATCGGGATTTTATGGCTACACCTTC.

The rearrangement joins TRBV15 to TRBJ1-1; D is uncertain. Germline CDR1 is LNHNV and CDR2 is YYDKDF (reference sequence). Trimming shortened V by 3 bases and J by 8 bases, and 10 bases separated the two germline ends. The CDR3 loop spans 12 amino acids. CDR3 sequence reads: CATSRDFKEAFF. CDR3 in DNA: TGTGCCACCAGCAGGGACTTTAAAGAAGCTTTCTTT.

The chain employs TRBV19 and TRBJ1-1, with TRBD1 as a possible D gene (6 bases). The ends were cut back, 5 bases at V and 4 bases at J, with 23 bases in the middle. CDR1 LNHDA and CDR2 SQIVND come from the germline V gene (reference sequence). The CDR3 is 17 amino acids. CDR3 DNA: TGTGCCAGTAGTTCCCTTGGCGCAGCGAAGGGGGTCACTGAAGCTTTCTTT. It yields the protein CASSSLGAAKGVTEAFF.

The chain carries TRBV30 and TRBJ1-2; 7 bases line up with TRBD1. Losses at the gene ends were 2 bases for V and 6 bases for J; bases not matched to a gene: 3. This CDR3 has 12 residues. Germline V CDR1 and CDR2: GTSNPN, SVGIG (reference sequence). CDR3 in DNA: TGTGCCTGGAGTCAAACAGGGGATGGCTACACCTTC. Translated, it gives CAWSQTGDGYTF.

This clone was detected only once. The genes are TRBV2 and TRBJ1-2, with D unresolved. Deletions cut 1 base from V and 7 bases from J, with 10 bases between. CDR1 is SNHLY and CDR2 is FYNNEI in the germline V gene. The CDR3 totals 13 residues. The CDR3 here is CASSEGRVSGYTF. DNA of the CDR3: TGTGCCAGCAGTGAAGGAAGAGTATCTGGCTACACCTTC.

The chain carries TRBV7-8 and TRBJ1-4; tentative D call: TRBD1 (5 bases). Germline V gives CDR1 SGHVS, CDR2 FQNEAQ. The length of the CDR3 is 15 residues. Trimming shortened V by 0 bases and J by 10 bases, and 15 bases separated the two germline ends. The CDR3 protein is CASSLASGPGGKLFF. CDR3 DNA sequence: TGTGCCAGCAGCTTAGCCTCCGGGCCGGGGGGAAAACTGTTTTTT.

The rearrangement joins TRBV28 to TRBJ1-5; D gene uncertain. Germline V lookup: CDR1 MDHEN, CDR2 SYDVKM. The CDR3 spans 15 residues. V was cut by 1 base and J by 4 bases, with 11 bases left in between. CDR3 nucleotide sequence: TGTGCCAGCAGTTTATCGGATACTATAAATCAGCCCCAGCATTTT. It yields the protein CASSLSDTINQPQHF.

The gene calls are TRBV30 and TRBJ1-1; D gene uncertain. Trimming cost V 3 bases and J 4 bases, with 12 bases left between them. Germline V gene lookup returns CDR1 GTSNPN and CDR2 SVGIG (reference sequence). CDR3 length equals 13 residues. The CDR3 region has the DNA TGTGCCTGGAGGAGATTTTCAGGCACTGAAGCTTTCTTT. Translation: CAWRRFSGTEAFF. The variable domain in full, with the rest retrieved from reference TRBV30 and TRBJ1-1, is SQTIHQWPATLVQPVGSPLSLECTVEGTSNPNLYWYRQAAGRGLQLLFYSVGIGQISSEVPQNLSASRPQDRQFILSSKKLLLSDSGFYLCAWRRFSGTEAFFGQGTRLTVV.

In its sample, this clone was seen a few times. The genes are TRBV5-5 and TRBJ1-4; the match to TRBD1 covers 9 bases. CDR1 is SGHKS, CDR2 YYEKEE, per germline (reference sequence). Losses at the gene ends were 2 bases for V and 5 bases for J; bases not matched to a gene: 4. The CDR3 sequence is 15 residues long. The DNA for the CDR3 is TGTGCCAGCAGCTTCCCCGGACAGGGGAATGAAAAACTGTTTTTT. Its protein product is CASSFPGQGNEKLFF.

The chain uses TRBV5-8 and TRBJ1-5; 7 bases fit TRBD1. The V gene end was trimmed by 7 bases and the J gene end by 1 base; junction bases not matched to a gene: 8. The germline gives CDR1 SGHTS, CDR2 YDEGEE. The CDR3 totals 15 residues. This chain's CDR3 is CASGQGGSSNQPQHF. Here the CDR3 DNA reads TGTGCCAGCGGCCAAGGGGGCAGCAGCAATCAGCCCCAGCATTTT.

The chain links TRBV5-4 to TRBJ1-2; 7 nucleotides match TRBD1. The CDR3 extends over 15 amino acids. Germline V lookup: CDR1 SGHNT, CDR2 YYREEE (reference sequence). The V segment lost 6 bases and the J segment 2 bases; nucleotides outside the gene matches: 10. The DNA of the CDR3 is TGTGCCAGCACCCCTGCAGGGGGTAGGAACTATGGCTACACCTTC. This translates into CASTPAGGRNYGYTF.

The chain is built from TRBV30 and TRBJ2-5, with 9 bases matching TRBD2. This CDR3 is built from 19 residues. Germline assignment: CDR1 GTSNPN and CDR2 SVGIG (reference sequence). V lost 0 bases and J lost 0; bases outside the gene matches: 14. CDR3 DNA: TGTGCCTGGAGTGTAGGGGGGCTAGCGGGGCAACTGTACCAAGAGACCCAGTACTTC. Protein product: CAWSVGGLAGQLYQETQYF. The full variable domain, its missing parts supplied by reference TRBV30 and TRBJ2-5, is SQTIHQWPATLVQPVGSPLSLECTVEGTSNPNLYWYRQAAGRGLQLLFYSVGIGQISSEVPQNLSASRPQDRQFILSSKKLLLSDSGFYLCAWSVGGLAGQLYQETQYFGPGTRLLVL.

The V gene is TRBV10-3, the J gene TRBJ2-5; tentatively, D is TRBD2 (5 bases). CDR1 and CDR2 from the germline V gene are ENHRY and SYGVKD. The CDR3 length is 13 residues. The V and J ends lost 7 bases and 3 bases respectively, with 12 bases between them. The CDR3 DNA follows: TGTGCCATCACCGACGGACTGGAAGAGACCCAGTACTTC. Its protein product is CAITDGLEETQYF.